The next 14 T cell receptor beta chains were all read from a single sample in a study of beta chain features in type 1 diabetes. The authors reverse transcribed all of the isolated RNA, so sequencing captured expressed TCRB transcripts. Profiling relied on immunoSEQ multiplex PCR, and the TCRdb table lists in-frame clones only, not all of them. The sample lists 240,000 or so clones, roughly 20% occurring once. Overall study results and limits: When Type 1 diabetes patients were examined, their TCRB CDR3s proved moderately but significantly shorter in all four CD4+ subsets.

These receptors have no known antigen. Sequences were obtained from naive CD4+ T cells from blood. These receptors all come from a woman aged 35 to 49 with type 1 diabetes.

This clone was counted a few times. The chain has TRBV28 and TRBJ2-2, with a weak D call TRBD2 (6 bases). From germline, CDR1 is MDHEN and CDR2 SYDVKM. The CDR3 contains 15 residues. The V and J ends lost 4 bases and 5 bases respectively, with 14 bases between them. CDR3 loop: CASSSPSAFTGELFF. The CDR3 coding sequence is TGTGCCAGCAGTTCACCTAGCGCCTTTACCGGGGAGCTGTTTTTT.

This clone was seen a few times. The rearrangement joins TRBV15 to TRBJ2-4; D is perhaps TRBD2 (5 bases). Germline V CDR1 and CDR2: LNHNV, YYDKDF (reference sequence). There are 19 residues in the CDR3. The ends were cut back, 0 bases at V and 3 bases at J, with 21 bases in the middle. The CDR3 is CATSRDKSRGSLVKNIQYF. For the CDR3, the DNA is TGTGCCACCAGCAGAGATAAAAGTAGAGGGAGTTTGGTCAAAAACATTCAGTACTTC. Together with reference TRBV15 and TRBJ2-4, the CDR3 gives the full variable domain: DAMVIQNPRYQVTQFGKPVTLSCSQTLNHNVMYWYQQKSSQAPKLLFHYYDKDFNNEADTPDNFQSRRPNTSFCFLDIRSPGLGDTAMYLCATSRDKSRGSLVKNIQYFGAGTRLSVL.

CDR3 region: CATTTGTEAFF. As DNA, the CDR3 is TGTGCCACCACAACGGGCACTGAAGCTTTCTTT. V gene TRBV28 combines with J gene TRBJ1-1; D gene unclear. In germline, CDR1 is MDHEN, CDR2 SYDVKM. This CDR3 spans 11 amino acids. Trimming shortened V by 10 bases and J by 4 bases, and 10 bases separated the two germline ends.

This clone showed up just a few times. The chain links TRBV11-1 to TRBJ2-5; TRBD2 might be the D (5 bases). Trimming removed 3 bases at V and 2 bases at J, with 13 bases between. The CDR3 runs 15 residues. CDR1 and CDR2 (germline): SGHAT, FQDESV (reference sequence). The CDR3 sequence is CASSFTAAVQETQYF. The DNA for the CDR3 is TGTGCCAGCAGCTTTACAGCGGCCGTTCAAGAGACCCAGTACTTC.

The rearrangement uses TRBV5-5 and TRBJ2-5, with TRBD2 as a possible D gene (7 bases). The CDR3 length is 16 residues. Germline CDR1 SGHKS, CDR2 YYEKEE (reference sequence). V was trimmed by 5 bases and J by 4 bases, leaving 21 bases between them. The DNA of the CDR3 is TGTGCCAGCAGAGAGCGCGGTGCGGGGGCTGGAGAGACCCAGTACTTC. This gives the protein CASRERGAGAGETQYF. Full variable domain (missing parts from reference TRBV5-5 and TRBJ2-5): DAGVTQSPTHLIKTRGQQVTLRCSPISGHKSVSWYQQVLGQGPQFIFQYYEKEERGRGNFPDRFSARQFPNYSSELNVNALLLGDSALYLCASRERGAGAGETQYFGPGTRLLVL.

This sequence joins TRBV28 and TRBJ2-7, with D unresolved. V was clipped by 3 bases and J by 3 bases, with 15 bases between them. Germline assignment: CDR1 MDHEN and CDR2 SYDVKM. The CDR3 length is 15 residues. Here the CDR3 reads CASSFRSPFNYEQYF. The CDR3, as DNA: TGTGCCAGCAGTTTCCGGAGCCCCTTCAACTACGAGCAGTACTTC.

This clone was picked up a small number of times. The chain is built from TRBV2 and TRBJ2-2; TRBD1 matches 7 bases. V dropped 4 bases and J dropped 1; count of bases not matched to a gene: 3. Germline values: CDR1 SNHLY, CDR2 FYNNEI. The CDR3 sequence is 15 residues long. The CDR3: CASSGQGVNTGELFF. The CDR3, as DNA: TGTGCCAGCAGTGGACAGGGCGTGAACACCGGGGAGCTGTTTTTT.

The gene calls are TRBV5-1 and TRBJ2-6; 9 bases fit TRBD1. The CDR3 spans 17 residues. CDR1 and CDR2 (germline): SGHRS, YFSETQ. Trimming cost V 4 bases and J 2 bases; bases outside gene matches: 7. CDR3 in amino acids: CASSTWTGEAGANVLTF. The CDR3 DNA sequence: TGCGCCAGCAGCACCTGGACAGGGGAGGCTGGGGCCAACGTCCTGACTTTC.

The V and J genes are TRBV4-3 and TRBJ2-1; D is perhaps TRBD2 (6 bases). CDR1 is LGHNA, CDR2 YSLEER, per germline. The CDR3 covers 15 residues. Trimming cost V 0 bases and J 4 bases, with 10 bases left between them. CDR3 sequence: CASSQEASEYNEQFF. The CDR3 DNA follows: TGCGCCAGCAGCCAAGAAGCTAGCGAGTACAATGAGCAGTTCTTC.

The chain employs TRBV7-2 and TRBJ1-5; D unresolved. The germline CDR1 and CDR2 sequences are SGHTA and FQGNSA. Trimming removed 5 bases from V and 8 bases from J, with 16 bases in between. The CDR3 loop spans 14 amino acids. The CDR3 here is CASSPGGPEEPQHF. CDR3 coding DNA: TGTGCCAGCAGCCCAGGAGGGCCAGAGGAGCCCCAGCATTTT.

The chain employs TRBV15 and TRBJ2-1; D is possibly TRBD2 (6 bases). Germline V CDR1 and CDR2: LNHNV, YYDKDF (reference sequence). The CDR3 is 15 amino acids. V was cut by 0 bases and J by 4 bases, with 10 bases left in between. The CDR3 is CATSRDRGIYNEQFF. The CDR3 DNA reads TGTGCCACCAGCAGAGATCGGGGGATATACAATGAGCAGTTCTTC.

The chain links TRBV20-1 to TRBJ2-7; D remains unclear. Per the germline V gene, CDR1 is DFQATT and CDR2 is SNEGSKA (reference sequence). V lost 5 bases to trimming and J lost 8 bases, with 10 bases between them. The CDR3 length is 10 residues. The CDR3 loop reads CSAGPQKQYF. The CDR3 DNA is TGCAGTGCTGGCCCCCAGAAGCAGTACTTC.

The sample holds a few counts of this clone. V usage is TRBV5-6 and J usage is TRBJ2-3, with D unclear. Trimming took 1 base from V and 0 from J, leaving 12 bases between them. Looked up from germline, CDR1 is SGHDT and CDR2 is YYEEEE. The CDR3 runs to 16 residues. This CDR3 is CASSLYNSLSTDTQYF. The CDR3 DNA reads TGTGCCAGCAGCTTGTATAACAGCCTAAGCACAGATACGCAGTATTTT.

The gene calls are TRBV30 and TRBJ2-2, with 9 bases identical to TRBD1. There are 16 residues in the CDR3. Losses at the gene ends were 5 bases for V and 3 bases for J; bases not matched to a gene: 10. From germline, CDR1 is GTSNPN and CDR2 SVGIG (reference sequence). The CDR3 DNA is TGTGCCTGGGCACCTAATACAGGGGGCGACACCGGGGAGCTGTTTTTT. Protein sequence: CAWAPNTGGDTGELFF.